A single sample is the source of the 19 T cell receptor beta chains below, sequenced in a study of control samples from healthy donors and cancer patients. TCRdb's table, derived via immunoSEQ multiplex PCR, lists solely in-frame clones and lacks some. The table has tens of thousands of clones, roughly 80% seen once. The sequenced sample consisted of PBMCs. The receptors originated from a woman aged 45-59 years with lung cancer.

The chain has TRBV7-2 and TRBJ1-5; perhaps TRBD1 as D (5 bases). The V end lost 1 base, the J end lost 5 bases, and 12 bases lay between the germline ends. Germline V lookup: CDR1 SGHTA, CDR2 FQGNSA. The CDR3 is 15 amino acids. CDR3 sequence (DNA): TGTGCCAGCAGCTTAGAAGGGGAATGGTATCAGCCCCAGCATTTT. It is translated as CASSLEGEWYQPQHF. The whole variable domain, remainder taken from reference TRBV7-2 and TRBJ1-5, is GAGVSQSPSNKVTEKGKDVELRCDPISGHTALYWYRQSLGQGLEFLIYFQGNSAPDKSGLPSDRFSAERTGGSVSTLTIQRTQQEDSAVYLCASSLEGEWYQPQHFGDGTRLSIL.

V is TRBV2 and J is TRBJ1-2; a possible D gene is TRBD1 (5 bases). The ends were cut back, 1 base at V and 5 bases at J, with 14 bases in the middle. This CDR3 has 15 residues. Germline V gene sequence: CDR1 SNHLY, CDR2 FYNNEI. This CDR3 reads CASSEGQGGGYGYTF. CDR3 nucleotide sequence: TGTGCCAGCAGTGAAGGGCAGGGCGGAGGGTATGGCTACACCTTC.

This chain links TRBV5-1 with TRBJ1-1; D not resolved. This CDR3 is built from 14 residues. Per the germline V gene, CDR1 is SGHRS and CDR2 is YFSETQ. Trimming took 0 bases from V and 1 from J, leaving 7 bases between them. The CDR3 DNA is TGCGCCAGCAGCTTGGTGACGGCGAACACTGAAGCTTTCTTT. Its protein is CASSLVTANTEAFF.

The V and J genes are TRBV4-2 and TRBJ2-3; no clear D gene. This CDR3 contains 15 residues. From germline, CDR1 is LGHNA and CDR2 YNFKEQ. Trimming stripped 0 bases from V and 1 base from J, with 8 bases between. The CDR3 bases are TGTGCCAGCAGCCAAGAGTCCATGGGCACAGATACGCAGTATTTT. The encoded protein is CASSQESMGTDTQYF.

The J gene is TRBJ1-3, the V gene TRBV27; D remains unclear. The V gene's germline CDR1 is MNHEY and CDR2 SMNVEV (reference sequence). Between the trimmed V and J ends, which lost 5 bases and 0 bases, there was a span of 17 bases. The CDR3 spans 17 residues. CDR3 amino acids: CASSPRAVASSGNTIYF. In DNA form, the CDR3 reads TGTGCCAGCAGTCCGAGGGCAGTCGCTTCCTCTGGAAACACCATATATTTT.

The CDR3 coding sequence is TGTGCCAGCAGCGGTGGGGGGCCAGGAAACACCATATATTTT. Translation: CASSGGGPGNTIYF. This sequence joins TRBV9 and TRBJ1-3, with TRBD1 as a possible D gene (6 bases). Germline-derived CDR1 and CDR2 are SGDLS and YYNGEE. Trimming left V 3 bases short and J 4 bases short, with 11 bases between. The CDR3 loop spans 14 amino acids.

This clone is a singleton in its sample. The chain employs TRBV7-9 and TRBJ2-3; D gene uncertain. V lost 1 base and J lost 6, with 5 bases in between. The germline V gene has CDR1 SEHNR and CDR2 FQNEAQ (reference sequence). The CDR3 is 12 amino acids. In DNA, the CDR3 is TGTGCCAGCAGCTTAGAGAGCGATACGCAGTATTTT. This translates into CASSLESDTQYF.

This chain uses TRBV27 with TRBJ2-1; TRBD1 or TRBD2 may be the D gene (6 bases each). The germline V gene encodes CDR1 MNHEY and CDR2 SMNVEV (reference sequence). V lost 5 bases and J 6 bases, leaving 14 bases between the germline ends. The CDR3 spans 14 residues. The CDR3 nucleotides read TGTGCCAGCAGTGGAGGGGGGCCGGTCAATGAGCAGTTCTTC. It is translated as CASSGGGPVNEQFF.

V is TRBV25-1 and J is TRBJ2-4; D is unresolved. Germline V gene lookup returns CDR1 MGHDK and CDR2 SYGVNS. The CDR3 covers 11 residues. The V end was cut by 4 bases, the J end by 8 bases, with 6 bases between. The CDR3 bases are TGTGCCAGCAGTGGAGCAGACATTCAGTACTTC. Protein product: CASSGADIQYF.

This chain uses TRBV6-6 with TRBJ1-1; D might be TRBD1 (5 bases). Per the germline V gene, CDR1 is MNHNY and CDR2 is SVGAGI (reference sequence). Trimming removed 0 bases at V and 6 bases at J, with 14 bases between. The CDR3 runs 15 residues. CDR3 bases: TGTGCCAGCAGTTACTCGTGGGGCTACGGCGCTGAAGCTTTCTTT. Its protein product is CASSYSWGYGAEAFF.

The chain links TRBV18 to TRBJ2-2; D gene ambiguous. Germline V lookup: CDR1 KGHSH, CDR2 LQKENI. V lost 0 bases to trimming and J lost 2 bases, with 7 bases between them. The CDR3 covers 15 residues. The CDR3 reads CASSPPSRNTGELFF. CDR3 sequence (DNA): TGTGCCAGCTCACCACCCTCCAGAAACACCGGGGAGCTGTTTTTT.

This clone was detected only a few times. The chain uses TRBV2 and TRBJ2-3; a possible D gene is TRBD2 (6 bases). The CDR3 is 13 amino acids. Trimming cost V 6 bases and J 1 base, with 8 bases left between them. Germline V gives CDR1 SNHLY, CDR2 FYNNEI. The CDR3 DNA sequence: TGTGCCAGCAGGACGGGGGGCACAGATACGCAGTATTTT. It specifies CASRTGGTDTQYF.

V and J are TRBV12-5 and TRBJ1-5, with TRBD1 matching over 7 bases. The CDR3 consists of 15 residues. V was pared by 1 base and J by 3 bases, with 3 bases of the junction left unmatched. The germline gives CDR1 LGHNT, CDR2 FRNRAP. CDR3 in DNA: TGTGCTAGTGGTTTGGGGACAGGATTCAATCAGCCCCAGCATTTT. Its translation is CASGLGTGFNQPQHF.

V is TRBV6-5 and J is TRBJ2-3, with D perhaps given as TRBD1 or TRBD2 (5 bases each). The V gene's germline CDR1 is MNHEY and CDR2 SVGAGI. Deletions cut 4 bases from V and 7 bases from J, with 15 bases between. This CDR3 region has 14 residues. The CDR3 sequence: CASSFHRDDNTQYF. The CDR3, as DNA: TGTGCCAGCAGTTTCCACCGGGACGACAATACGCAGTATTTT.

This clone was counted between two and nine times. V and J are TRBV6-2 or TRBV6-3 and TRBJ1-1, with D hard to call. Looked up from germline, CDR1 is MNHEY and CDR2 is SVGEGT. CDR3 size: 13 residues. Trimming took 4 bases from V and 4 from J, leaving 10 bases between them. The CDR3 sequence: CASSFIGSTEAFF. The CDR3 nucleotides read TGTGCCAGCAGTTTCATCGGGTCCACTGAAGCTTTCTTT.

The chain links TRBV7-2 to TRBJ2-5; 9 bases map to TRBD2. Germline V lookup: CDR1 SGHTA, CDR2 FQGNSA. CDR3 length: 16 amino acids. After removal of 1 base from V and 3 bases from J, the junction contained 6 bases not matched to a gene. The DNA for the CDR3 is TGTGCCAGCAGCTTAGAATGGCGGGGGGGCAAAGAGACCCAGTACTTC. It is translated as CASSLEWRGGKETQYF.

The rearrangement joins TRBV9 to TRBJ1-4, with TRBD1 matching over 8 bases. The CDR3 is 15 residues long. The germline gives CDR1 SGDLS, CDR2 YYNGEE. V lost 4 bases and J lost 4; bases outside the gene matches: 6. CDR3 sequence: CASSSRQGINEKLFF. Here the CDR3 DNA reads TGTGCCAGCAGCTCCCGACAGGGGATTAATGAAAAACTGTTTTTT.

The V gene is TRBV18, the J gene TRBJ1-3; D is perhaps TRBD1 (6 bases). The CDR3 has 14 amino acids. Germline V lookup: CDR1 KGHSH, CDR2 LQKENI. Deletions cut 8 bases from V and 2 bases from J, with 13 bases between. The CDR3 region has the DNA TGTGCCAGCGAAGCTTCAGGGGCTGGAAACACCATATATTTT. Translating gives CASEASGAGNTIYF.

The chain has TRBV3-1 (or the pseudogene TRBV3-2) and TRBJ2-4; the match to TRBD1 covers 8 bases. This CDR3 contains 17 residues. J was trimmed by 1 base and V by 4 bases; bases with no gene match: 9. CDR1 is LGHDT, CDR2 YNNKEL, per germline (reference sequence). For the CDR3, the DNA is TGTGCCAGCAGCCGTTCGACAGGGGATTGGGCCAAAAACATTCAGTACTTC. Translation gives CASSRSTGDWAKNIQYF.